The T cell receptor beta chain under discussion was sequenced for a study of early T cells in non-severe SARS-CoV-2 infection. One entry per CDR3 protein, called by TCRdb with MiXCR from the 5' RACE reads. The sample includes around 45,000 distinct CDR3 sequences, around 6.8% of them seen just once. Trimming shortened V by 4 bases and J by 0 bases, and 10 bases separated the two germline ends. The CDR3 extends over 15 amino acids. Germline-derived CDR1 and CDR2 are MNHEY and SVGEGT. This clonotype was observed many times. Sequenced material: whole blood. The J gene is TRBJ2-1, the V gene TRBV6-2 or TRBV6-3; a weak D match, TRBD2 (5 bases). The receptor was derived from an adult who was a healthcare worker with PCR-confirmed SARS-CoV-2 infection or an uninfected control (not recorded which). The CDR3 reads CASSLGESSYNEQFF. The CDR3 nucleotides read TGTGCCAGCAGTTTGGGAGAAAGCTCCTACAATGAGCAGTTCTTC.